This T cell receptor beta chain was captured in a study of blood T cell repertoires in COVID-19. As originally analysed: Reference gene primer amplification yielded estimated nucleated cell counts. Sequencing used immunoSEQ multiplex PCR; TCRdb keeps in-frame clones, though not all of them. V, J and clone size derive from that table, while D and trimming were established from the DNA sequence. The sample includes approximately 470,000 clones, 87% of them seen just once. Individuals drawn from about 26 US areas were about 18 to 89 years old. Allocation to cohorts depended on clinical history reported by the participants. Donors of Cohort 3 who recovered were those that had two negative PCRs, clearance, or symptom resolution. J lost 5 bases, V lost 5 bases, and 10 bases had no gene match. The V gene's germline CDR1 is MNHEY and CDR2 SVGAGI. The CDR3 contains 15 residues.

The genes are TRBV6-5 and TRBJ1-1, with 8 bases that match TRBD1. The source material was PBMCs or T cells enriched from blood (not recorded which). The TCR sequence derives from a woman aged 18 to 35 who had recovered from COVID-19. CDR3 nucleotides: TGTGCCAGCAGTCTGGGGACAGGTGAGGGGACTGAAGCTTTCTTT. This gives the protein CASSLGTGEGTEAFF.